This record looks at one TCR beta chain sequence and its context. Its antigen is not identified. This sample is part of a study of T cell responses to AZD1222 COVID-19 vaccine. Study context: Second doses at about 4 or about 12 weeks were pooled.

The table came from immunoSEQ multiplex PCR; TCRdb's copy has only in-frame clones and leaves some out. The repertoire has 150,000 or so clones, less than 95% of them found once; the top ten carry approximately 4.8%. V lost 6 bases and J lost 6, with 12 bases in between. Germline V gives CDR1 ENHRY, CDR2 SYGVKD. This CDR3 has 12 amino acids. Study results and caveats: In the spike-specific TCR repertoire, nearly half reportedly target unmutated variant regions.

The V call is TRBV10-3, the J call TRBJ2-7; D ambiguous. Sequencing was performed on peripheral blood, taken on day 0 of AZD1222 vaccination. This receptor was taken from an adult in good health. DNA for the CDR3: TGTGCCATCAGCGCTGTGGGCAGCGAGCAGTACTTC. Translated: CAISAVGSEQYF.